Presented here are 27 T cell receptor beta chains from one specimen sequenced in a study of control samples from healthy donors and cancer patients. Assay used: immunoSEQ multiplex PCR; TCRdb lists only in-frame clones, some missing. The sample holds approximately 160,000 clones, around 94% seen once. The sequenced material came from blood. These receptors were taken from a woman aged 18 to 35 in good health.

The count of this clone is one. The rearrangement joins TRBV5-8 to TRBJ1-5, with unresolved D. V was trimmed by 4 bases and J by 6 bases, leaving 14 bases between them. The length of the CDR3 is 14 residues. Germline CDR1 and CDR2: SGHTS and YDEGEE. The CDR3: CASSNWRDSQPQHF. CDR3 nucleotide sequence: TGTGCCAGCAGCAATTGGAGGGATAGTCAGCCCCAGCATTTT.

J is TRBJ2-2 and V is TRBV6-2 or TRBV6-3, with D possibly being TRBD1 (7 bases). Trimming cost V 2 bases and J 0 bases, with 13 bases left between them. There are 17 residues in the CDR3. Germline V gene sequence: CDR1 MNHEY, CDR2 SVGEGT. CDR3 in amino acids: CASSYVGGGANTGELFF. In nucleotides, the CDR3 is TGTGCCAGCAGTTACGTCGGAGGGGGCGCGAACACCGGGGAGCTGTTTTTT.

The chain recombines TRBV18 with TRBJ1-2, with D unresolved. V dropped 0 bases and J dropped 0 bases, with 5 bases sitting between them. CDR3 size: 14 residues. Germline V gives CDR1 KGHSH, CDR2 LQKENI. The CDR3 DNA is TGTGCCAGCTCACCACCGTCTGCTAACTATGGCTACACCTTC. It is translated as CASSPPSANYGYTF.

The rearrangement joins TRBV10-3 to TRBJ1-6, with D possibly TRBD1 on 5 matching bases. The V gene's germline CDR1 is ENHRY and CDR2 SYGVKD. CDR3 length equals 15 residues. Trimming removed 3 bases from V and 10 bases from J, with 16 bases in between. CDR3 nucleotides: TGTGCCATCAGTGAATTTAGGGAAGGGGAATCACCCCTCCACTTT. Its translation is CAISEFREGESPLHF.

The rearrangement links TRBV7-9 to TRBJ1-1; TRBD1 matches 7 bases. Trimming at V came to 3 bases and at J to 5 bases, leaving 6 bases not matched to a gene. Germline CDR1 and CDR2: SEHNR and FQNEAQ (reference sequence). This CDR3 is built from 14 residues. The chain's CDR3 is CASSFDRERTEAFF. The CDR3 DNA reads TGTGCCAGCAGCTTTGACAGGGAGAGGACTGAAGCTTTCTTT.

This clone occurred once. J is TRBJ1-5 and V is TRBV12-3 or TRBV12-4; unclear D gene. The CDR3 loop spans 13 amino acids. The ends were cut back, 7 bases at V and 5 bases at J, with 12 bases in the middle. CDR3 residues: CASKFGWDQPQHF. The CDR3 DNA follows: TGTGCCAGCAAATTCGGATGGGATCAGCCCCAGCATTTT.

This rearrangement joins TRBV10-1 to TRBJ1-1, with a weak D call TRBD1 (5 bases). With 3 bases removed from V and 7 bases from J, the gap between germline ends came to 12 bases. The CDR3 extends over 13 amino acids. Germline V gene data show CDR1 as WNHNN and CDR2 as SYGVQD (reference sequence). CDR3 protein: CASSENQGSEAFF. The CDR3 DNA reads TGCGCCAGCAGTGAAAACCAGGGTAGTGAAGCTTTCTTT.

The table lists this clone with a count of one. This chain connects TRBV11-2 to TRBJ1-1; weak D call: TRBD1 (5 bases). Germline values: CDR1 SGHAT, CDR2 FQNNGV. The CDR3 has 13 residues. Trimming took off 1 base at V and 8 bases at J, with 11 bases between the two ends. The CDR3 loop reads CASSLVGEREAFF. The CDR3 DNA follows: TGTGCCAGCAGCTTAGTGGGGGAGAGGGAAGCTTTCTTT.

This rearrangement joins TRBV10-3 to TRBJ2-3; 10 bases are a match to TRBD1. CDR3 size: 14 residues. Germline CDR1 ENHRY, CDR2 SYGVKD. V was clipped by 10 bases and J by 7 bases; unmatched bases: 11. This CDR3 reads CATLQDRGSNTQYF. As DNA, the CDR3 is TGTGCCACCCTACAGGACAGGGGGAGTAATACGCAGTATTTT.

The rearrangement joins TRBV6-6 to TRBJ1-4, with 10 positions matching TRBD1. The J segment lost 14 bases and the V segment lost 6 bases, leaving 9 bases of the junction unmatched. Germline V gene lookup returns CDR1 MNHNY and CDR2 SVGAGI (reference sequence). The CDR3 spans 13 residues. The DNA of the CDR3 is TGTGCCAGCAGCTCTCGACAGGGGGCATTTCTGTTTTTT. Protein: CASSSRQGAFLFF.

This clone was picked up one time. The rearrangement uses TRBV6-6 and TRBJ1-2; D gene uncertain. Germline V gives CDR1 MNHNY, CDR2 SVGAGI (reference sequence). V lost 2 bases and J 1 base, leaving 5 bases between the germline ends. The CDR3 sequence is 13 residues long. CDR3 sequence: CASSYDGNYGYTF. For the CDR3, the DNA is TGTGCCAGCAGTTACGACGGTAACTATGGCTACACCTTC.

The rearrangement links TRBV18 to TRBJ1-4, with D hard to call. The CDR3 contains 16 residues. V lost 6 bases to trimming and J lost 4 bases, with 18 bases between them. Looked up from germline, CDR1 is KGHSH and CDR2 is LQKENI. CDR3 DNA sequence: TGTGCCAGCTCCCCATTTCCGCTACCCGATAATGAAAAACTGTTTTTT. Translated: CASSPFPLPDNEKLFF.

About this clone: Additional DNA sequences in this sample encode the identical CDR3. The V and J genes are TRBV9 and TRBJ1-5, with D tentatively TRBD1 (6 bases). The CDR3 contains 14 residues. Deletions cut 4 bases from V and 4 bases from J, with 12 bases between. Germline CDR1 and CDR2: SGDLS and YYNGEE. CDR3 in DNA: TGTGCCAGCAGCCCCGGGACATCAAATCAGCCCCAGCATTTT. Its protein product is CASSPGTSNQPQHF.

The rearrangement uses TRBV3-1 (or the pseudogene TRBV3-2) and TRBJ2-7, with TRBD2 as a possible D gene (6 bases). Trimming took 1 base from V and 2 from J, leaving 15 bases between them. CDR1 LGHDT and CDR2 YNNKEL come from the germline V gene (reference sequence). The CDR3 is 16 amino acids. The CDR3 here is CASSQVWRTIPYEQYF. The CDR3 nucleotides are TGTGCCAGCAGCCAAGTTTGGCGGACTATTCCCTACGAGCAGTACTTC.

Written as DNA, the CDR3 is TGTGCCAGCAGGAAACCCGGGACAGGGTTCGTGTCGAAGACCCAGTACTTC. It yields the protein CASRKPGTGFVSKTQYF. The chain employs TRBV2 and TRBJ2-5; 9 bases map to TRBD1. Germline V gene data show CDR1 as SNHLY and CDR2 as FYNNEI. The CDR3 is 17 residues long. The trim removed 6 bases at V and 6 bases at J, leaving 17 bases unmatched.

This chain connects TRBV11-3 to TRBJ2-3; 7 bases map to TRBD2. J was trimmed by 0 bases and V by 5 bases; bases with no gene match: 5. Germline CDR1 reads SGHNT; CDR2 reads YENEEA. The CDR3 is 15 residues long. This CDR3 reads CASSPGTTSTDTQYF. The CDR3 region has the DNA TGTGCCAGCAGCCCCGGGACTACTAGCACAGATACGCAGTATTTT.

As DNA, the CDR3 is TGTGCCAGCAGTTACTGGGGGGGGACCTCCTACGAGCAGTACTTC. Amino acid sequence: CASSYWGGTSYEQYF. The J gene is TRBJ2-7, the V gene TRBV6-7; 7 bases line up with TRBD2. TRBV6-7 is recorded as an ORF, its role being uncertain. The V segment lost 1 base and the J segment 0 bases; nucleotides outside the gene matches: 3. This CDR3 has 15 amino acids.

The chain carries TRBV7-8 and TRBJ1-2; tentative D call: TRBD1 (5 bases). Trimming removed 3 bases at V and 3 bases at J, with 8 bases between. The CDR3 extends over 13 amino acids. CDR1 and CDR2 (germline): SGHVS, FQNEAQ. In DNA form, the CDR3 reads TGTGCCAGCAGCTTGGGAGGGGACTATGGCTACACCTTC. It codes for CASSLGGDYGYTF.

The rearrangement uses TRBV7-3 and TRBJ1-1, with D uncertain. CDR3 size: 14 residues. V was pared by 4 bases and J by 4 bases, with 13 bases between. The germline gives CDR1 SGHTA, CDR2 FQGTGA. The CDR3 nucleotides read TGTGCCAGCAGCTCCCCACGAGGGTCCACTGAAGCTTTCTTT. Its translation is CASSSPRGSTEAFF.

This rearrangement joins TRBV9 to TRBJ1-6; D call uncertain. Germline loops: CDR1 SGDLS, CDR2 YYNGEE. CDR3 size: 16 residues. Trimming left V 0 bases short and J 0 bases short, with 7 bases between. The CDR3 sequence: CASSVGSSSYNSPLHF. In DNA, the CDR3 is TGTGCCAGCAGCGTAGGGTCGAGCTCCTATAATTCACCCCTCCACTTT.

The rearrangement links TRBV19 to TRBJ2-1; D gene unclear. The CDR3 is made up of 13 amino acids. The germline V and J ends were trimmed by 7 bases and 5 bases, with 12 bases remaining between them. The V gene's germline CDR1 is LNHDA and CDR2 SQIVND (reference sequence). The CDR3 DNA reads TGTGCCAGTAAGGGTCTGCGGCACAATGAGCAGTTCTTC. Translated, it gives CASKGLRHNEQFF.

The V call is TRBV18, the J call TRBJ2-1; D may match TRBD1 or TRBD2 (5 bases each). There are 12 residues in the CDR3. The V gene lost 5 bases and the J gene lost 10 bases, with 12 bases spanning the gap. Germline V gives CDR1 KGHSH, CDR2 LQKENI. The CDR3 DNA reads as TGTGCCAGCTCAGTACGGGGCGGCGAGCAGTTCTTC. Protein product: CASSVRGGEQFF.

This chain connects TRBV12-5 to TRBJ1-1; D not certain. The germline CDR1 and CDR2 sequences are LGHNT and FRNRAP. This CDR3 has 15 residues. V lost 0 bases, J lost 8 bases, and 16 bases lay in between. DNA for the CDR3: TGTGCTAGTGGTTTGGTCCGGGATGGAGACGGGGAAGCTTTCTTT. Protein: CASGLVRDGDGEAFF.

On this clone itself: Additional DNA sequences in this sample encode the identical CDR3. The CDR3 loop reads CASSPGPNTEAFF. The CDR3 nucleotides are TGTGCCAGCTCACCGGGCCCGAACACTGAAGCTTTCTTT. The V and J genes are TRBV18 and TRBJ1-1; D call uncertain. The CDR3 is 13 amino acids. The ends were cut back, 3 bases at V and 1 base at J, with 6 bases in the middle. Germline CDR1 and CDR2: KGHSH and LQKENI.

The CDR3 DNA reads TGTGCCAGCAGTCCCCAGGGCGTAGGCACTGAAGCTTTCTTT. This sequence encodes CASSPQGVGTEAFF. The chain is built from TRBV6-5 and TRBJ1-1, with D possibly matching TRBD1 (5 bases). V was shortened by 5 bases and J by 4 bases, with 14 bases between the two germline ends. The CDR3 loop spans 14 amino acids. CDR1 and CDR2 (germline): MNHEY, SVGAGI.

The chain recombines TRBV19 with TRBJ2-2, with D perhaps matching TRBD1 (5 bases). CDR3 length equals 15 residues. The germline V gene encodes CDR1 LNHDA and CDR2 SQIVND (reference sequence). Trimming pared 7 bases from V and 1 base from J, leaving 13 bases between. This CDR3 reads CASTPITGNTGELFF. CDR3 nucleotide sequence: TGTGCCAGTACCCCGATCACAGGGAACACCGGGGAGCTGTTTTTT. Filled out from reference TRBV19 and TRBJ2-2, the complete variable domain reads DGGITQSPKYLFRKEGQNVTLSCEQNLNHDAMYWYRQDPGQGLRLIYYSQIVNDFQKGDIAEGYSVSREKKESFPLTVTSAQKNPTAFYLCASTPITGNTGELFFGEGSRLTVL.

The chain recombines TRBV27 with TRBJ1-2; D gene ambiguous. Trimming removed 2 bases at V and 6 bases at J, with 13 bases between. The length of the CDR3 is 14 residues. Per the germline V gene, CDR1 is MNHEY and CDR2 is SMNVEV (reference sequence). CDR3 bases: TGTGCCAGCAGTTTACTGCCAGGCGCTCATGGCTACACCTTC. Its protein product is CASSLLPGAHGYTF.